The clone carrying this T cell receptor beta chain was recorded only once. The repertoire was sequenced with immunoSEQ multiplex PCR; TCRdb's copy has only in-frame clones and lacks some. Here the sample spans roughly 1,500,000 clones, around 98.5% being singletons. This record comes from a study of shared clonotypes between healthy human individuals. Study in general: The study drew on a couple of women and three men aged 18 to 49 as donors. Per-donor plates numbered three CD4 naive, three CD4 memory, two CD8 naive and one CD8 memory.

J gave up 7 bases and V 2 bases, and 10 bases lay outside the gene matches. This CDR3 has 15 amino acids. The V gene's germline CDR1 is MRHNA and CDR2 SNTAGT. The sequence came from a man younger than 45 in good health. The sample was naive CD4+ T cells sorted from blood. Indicated subset: CD45RA+ positively selected. The rearrangement joins TRBV6-4 to TRBJ1-2; the match to TRBD1 covers 7 bases. CDR3 coding DNA: TGTGCCAGCAGTGACCCAAACAGGGGAGAGTTTGGCTACACCTTC. It is translated as CASSDPNRGEFGYTF.